This T cell receptor (beta chain) was profiled in a study of T cells in Graves' hyperthyroidism and ophthalmopathy. Broader study findings: Blood held most thyroid clonotypes expanded above 0.001 frequency. The model forecast ophthalmopathy, anticipating it by a median approximately 6.2 months before onset.

Regarding this clonotype: The antigen is undetermined.

Clinicians diagnosed patients from clinical symptoms, serum thyroxine and TRAb, thyroid ultrasound and orbital computed tomography. Amplified TCR beta CDR3 regions derived from RNA transcripts. The TCR CDR3 first-round RT-PCR relied on the HTBI primer set. TCRdb recomputed calls from the multiplex PCR reads with MiXCR, one row per CDR3 protein. The table records 500,000 to 600,000 distinct CDR3 sequences, 46% of them present only once. CDR1 and CDR2 from the germline V gene are MNHNY and SVGAGI (reference sequence). V was shortened by 2 bases and J by 0 bases, with 11 bases between the two germline ends. This CDR3 comprises 15 residues.

V and J are TRBV6-6 and TRBJ2-7; D call uncertain. The sequenced sample consisted of peripheral blood or thyroid tissue (not recorded which). This sequence originates from an adult woman with Graves' disease, either hyperthyroidism or ophthalmopathy (not recorded which). The CDR3 is CASSYRSEPSYEQYF. The CDR3, as DNA: TGTGCCAGCAGTTACAGGTCGGAACCCTCCTACGAGCAGTACTTC.